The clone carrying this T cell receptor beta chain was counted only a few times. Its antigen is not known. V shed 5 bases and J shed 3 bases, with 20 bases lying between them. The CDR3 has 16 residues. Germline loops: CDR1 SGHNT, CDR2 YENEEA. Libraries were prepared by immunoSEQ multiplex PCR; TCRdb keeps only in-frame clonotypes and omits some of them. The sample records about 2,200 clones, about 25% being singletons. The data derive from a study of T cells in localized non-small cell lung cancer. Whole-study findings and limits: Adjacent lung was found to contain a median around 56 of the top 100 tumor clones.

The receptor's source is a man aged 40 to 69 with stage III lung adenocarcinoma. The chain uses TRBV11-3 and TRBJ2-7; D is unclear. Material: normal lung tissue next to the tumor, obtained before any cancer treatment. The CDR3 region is CASSRTPKGHHYEQYF. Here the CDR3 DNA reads TGTGCCAGCAGCCGCACCCCGAAAGGGCACCACTACGAGCAGTACTTC.